This TCR beta chain derives from a study of CD8 T cells in Susac syndrome. This clonotype was recorded a few times. V lost 3 bases, J lost 3 bases, and 6 bases lay in between. Germline assignment: CDR1 SGHNT and CDR2 YENEEA. The CDR3 totals 12 residues. RNA totalling about 0.5 to 1 ug underwent reverse transcription with random hexamers. MiXCR, applied by TCRdb to the immunoSEQ multiplex PCR reads, yields one record per CDR3 protein. The sample includes under 85,000 distinct CDR3 sequences, over 85% of them seen just once. The chain links TRBV11-3 to TRBJ2-7, with TRBD2 as a possible D gene (5 bases). The sequence was collected from a human donor with Susac syndrome. The specimen sequenced was CD8+ T cells from PBMCs. DNA for the CDR3: TGTGCCAGCAGCTTTCGGGGCTACGAGCAGTACTTC. Translating gives CASSFRGYEQYF.